This entry lists 30 T cell receptor beta chains sequenced from one sample in a study of Ad26.COV2.S vaccination and SARS-CoV-2 variants. Sequenced by immunoSEQ multiplex PCR; TCRdb stores in-frame clones only, minus some. The table has around 100,000 clones, over 70% seen once; the top ten hold around a sixth. This sample comprised peripheral blood, obtained after recovery from COVID-19. The receptors come from a human donor who had recovered from COVID-19.

This chain joins TRBV6-5 and TRBJ2-7, with D possibly matching TRBD1 (5 bases). This CDR3 contains 15 residues. V was pared by 11 bases and J by 2 bases, with 22 bases between. CDR1 MNHEY and CDR2 SVGAGI come from the germline V gene. The CDR3 is CAGTFDREATYEQYF. CDR3 nucleotides: TGTGCCGGCACCTTCGACAGAGAAGCTACCTACGAGCAGTACTTC.

This clone occurred once. The J gene is TRBJ1-1, the V gene TRBV10-3; no firm D call. Per germline, CDR1 ENHRY and CDR2 SYGVKD. V shed 3 bases and J shed 7 bases, with 9 bases lying between them. The CDR3 extends over 12 amino acids. This CDR3 reads CAISDGLGEAFF. The CDR3 nucleotides are TGTGCCATCAGTGATGGTCTTGGTGAAGCTTTCTTT.

The sample holds a few counts of this clone. The V and J genes are TRBV6-5 and TRBJ1-2; the D gene is possibly TRBD1 (6 bases). Deletions cut 7 bases from V and 7 bases from J, with 16 bases between. The CDR3 runs to 13 residues. CDR1 MNHEY and CDR2 SVGAGI come from the germline V gene. CDR3 nucleotide sequence: TGTGCCAGCATGGAGTGGGGGCCTGGTGGCTACACCTTC. Encoded protein: CASMEWGPGGYTF.

Notes on this clone: Compared with germline, one end of the junction differs, possibly owing to a read error. The chain uses TRBV25-1 and TRBJ1-1; 11 nucleotides agree with TRBD1. CDR1 is MGHDK, CDR2 SYGVNS, per germline. CDR3 length: 14 residues. As DNA, the CDR3 is TGTGCCAGCAGTGAACCCGGGACAGGGGGGTATTTAAGCTTT. Amino acid sequence: CASSEPGTGGYLSF.

The chain combines TRBV29-1 with TRBJ1-2; no reliable D call. V lost 0 bases and J 2 bases, leaving 19 bases between the germline ends. CDR1 and CDR2 from the germline V gene are SQVTM and ANQGSEA. CDR3 length: 17 amino acids. CDR3 sequence (DNA): TGCAGCGTTGAAGAAAATCCGGATTCCCCTACAAACTATGGCTACACCTTC. This encodes CSVEENPDSPTNYGYTF. The full variable domain, with the rest looked up from reference TRBV29-1 and TRBJ1-2, is SAVISQKPSRDICQRGTSLTIQCQVDSQVTMMFWYRQQPGQSLTLIATANQGSEATYESGFVIDKFPISRPNLTFSTLTVSNMSPEDSSIYLCSVEENPDSPTNYGYTFGSGTRLTVV.

V and J are TRBV9 and TRBJ1-6; the match to TRBD1 covers 9 bases. Germline CDR1 and CDR2: SGDLS and YYNGEE. J was trimmed by 5 bases and V by 3 bases; bases with no gene match: 9. The CDR3 runs to 17 residues. CDR3 residues: CASSGPLGQGNNSPLHF. CDR3 nucleotide sequence: TGTGCCAGCAGCGGCCCCCTCGGACAGGGGAATAATTCACCCCTCCACTTT.

V gene TRBV10-3 combines with J gene TRBJ2-7; tentatively, D is TRBD2 (6 bases). Trimming took 4 bases from V and 3 from J, leaving 16 bases between them. Per the germline V gene, CDR1 is ENHRY and CDR2 is SYGVKD. CDR3 length: 15 residues. The CDR3: CAISGQTPGGYEQYF. CDR3 bases: TGTGCCATCAGTGGTCAGACTCCCGGGGGCTACGAGCAGTACTTC.

The V call is TRBV5-6, the J call TRBJ2-3; D uncertain. This CDR3 is built from 15 residues. The germline V gene has CDR1 SGHDT and CDR2 YYEEEE. V lost 2 bases and J 1 base, leaving 11 bases between the germline ends. The CDR3 is CASSFRQWGTDTQYF. The CDR3 nucleotides are TGTGCCAGCAGCTTTCGGCAGTGGGGCACAGATACGCAGTATTTT.

This chain links TRBV4-1 with TRBJ2-1, with TRBD1 as a possible D gene (5 bases). CDR3 length: 14 residues. The germline V gene encodes CDR1 MGHRA and CDR2 YSYEKL. The ends were cut back, 0 bases at V and 7 bases at J, with 10 bases in the middle. The CDR3 loop reads CASSQDWGLNEQFF. CDR3 nucleotide sequence: TGCGCCAGCAGCCAAGATTGGGGCCTAAATGAGCAGTTCTTC.

This rearrangement joins TRBV7-2 to TRBJ2-2; no reliable D call. CDR1 is SGHTA, CDR2 FQGNSA, per germline. CDR3 length equals 13 residues. Deletions cut 1 base from V and 5 bases from J, with 5 bases between. The CDR3 sequence: CASSLGWTGELFF. DNA for the CDR3: TGTGCCAGCAGCTTAGGCTGGACCGGGGAGCTGTTTTTT.

The chain couples TRBV5-1 to TRBJ1-3; D unclear. Germline assignment: CDR1 SGHRS and CDR2 YFSETQ. Trimming stripped 0 bases from V and 0 bases from J, with 7 bases between. This CDR3 is built from 15 residues. The CDR3, as DNA: TGCGCCAGCAGCTTGGGGGGAAGCTCTGGAAACACCATATATTTT. Translation gives CASSLGGSSGNTIYF.

This chain joins TRBV7-2 and TRBJ2-5, with TRBD2 matching over 7 bases. J gave up 5 bases and V 1 base, and 4 bases lay outside the gene matches. Per germline, CDR1 SGHTA and CDR2 FQGNSA. This CDR3 has 14 residues. The DNA of the CDR3 is TGTGCCAGCAGCTTAGGGGGGAGGGAGGAGACCCAGTACTTC. This encodes CASSLGGREETQYF.

In this sample, this clone turned up a few times. The rearrangement links TRBV13 to TRBJ1-1; D is possibly TRBD1 (6 bases). CDR3 length equals 14 residues. The germline CDR1 and CDR2 sequences are PRHDT and FYEKMQ (reference sequence). Trimming took off 4 bases at V and 1 base at J, with 10 bases between the two ends. CDR3 sequence: CASSWPTGNTEAFF. CDR3 nucleotide sequence: TGTGCCAGCAGCTGGCCGACAGGGAACACTGAAGCTTTCTTT.

This clone appeared a few times. This chain joins TRBV27 and TRBJ2-7, with D unclear. The CDR3 runs to 12 residues. The germline gives CDR1 MNHEY, CDR2 SMNVEV (reference sequence). Trimming stripped 5 bases from V and 1 base from J, with 6 bases between. CDR3: CASSPNSYEQYF. The CDR3 region has the DNA TGTGCCAGCAGTCCCAATTCCTACGAGCAGTACTTC.

The V call is TRBV5-1, the J call TRBJ2-2, with TRBD1 matching 12 bases. J gave up 8 bases and V 3 bases, and 5 bases lay outside the gene matches. Germline V gene lookup returns CDR1 SGHRS and CDR2 YFSETQ. The CDR3 runs to 15 residues. CDR3 loop: CASSWGTGGEGELFF. The CDR3 DNA reads TGCGCCAGCAGCTGGGGGACAGGGGGCGAAGGGGAGCTGTTTTTT.

This chain links TRBV13 with TRBJ2-5; D is possibly TRBD1 (6 bases). Germline loops: CDR1 PRHDT, CDR2 FYEKMQ (reference sequence). The CDR3 totals 16 residues. V lost 1 base to trimming and J lost 0 bases, with 12 bases between them. CDR3 loop: CASSLAGTQYQETQYF. The DNA for the CDR3 is TGTGCCAGCAGCTTAGCCGGGACACAGTACCAAGAGACCCAGTACTTC.

The chain has TRBV7-9 and TRBJ2-5; TRBD1 aligns across 10 bases. CDR3 length: 15 residues. The V segment lost 6 bases and the J segment 5 bases; nucleotides outside the gene matches: 9. The V gene's germline CDR1 is SEHNR and CDR2 FQNEAQ (reference sequence). CDR3 residues: CASRPRQGATETQYF. The CDR3, as DNA: TGTGCCAGCAGACCCAGACAGGGGGCCACCGAGACCCAGTACTTC.

The genes are TRBV19 and TRBJ1-5; 8 positions match TRBD1. J lost 12 bases, V lost 2 bases, and 18 bases had no gene match. Per germline, CDR1 LNHDA and CDR2 SQIVND (reference sequence). The CDR3 has 17 amino acids. DNA for the CDR3: TGTGCCAGTAGTATAACATCCCAGGGGGCAGGTTTAGGGCTCCAGCATTTT. It encodes CASSITSQGAGLGLQHF.

This clone has a handful of counts. The genes are TRBV2 and TRBJ1-5; D is unclear. Germline V lookup: CDR1 SNHLY, CDR2 FYNNEI. The CDR3 contains 14 residues. Trimming pared 4 bases from V and 1 base from J, leaving 8 bases between. CDR3 sequence: CASSVGSSNQPQHF. In DNA, the CDR3 is TGTGCCAGCAGTGTTGGTTCCAGCAATCAGCCCCAGCATTTT.

The chain links TRBV18 to TRBJ1-3, with 7 positions matching TRBD1. Unmatched junction bases numbered 2, after V lost 2 bases and J lost 1 base. This CDR3 contains 15 residues. Germline values: CDR1 KGHSH, CDR2 LQKENI. The CDR3 DNA is TGTGCCAGCTCACCAAGGGGGCAATCTGGAAACACCATATATTTT. It yields the protein CASSPRGQSGNTIYF.

The chain uses TRBV20-1 and TRBJ2-3; TRBD2 matches at 10 bases. V gave up 3 bases and J gave up 8 bases; unmatched junction bases: 8. This CDR3 spans 14 amino acids. Germline CDR1 reads DFQATT; CDR2 reads SNEGSKA (reference sequence). The CDR3 DNA reads TGCAGTGCTAGTCCCCTAGCGGGGGTCGGTACGCAGTATTTT. Translating gives CSASPLAGVGTQYF.

This clone has more than one count but fewer than ten. A much larger clone differs by one base, so this may be a read error. The rearrangement joins TRBV7-3 to TRBJ1-2, with a tentative D call TRBD1 (6 bases). The germline V gene encodes CDR1 SGHTA and CDR2 FQGTGA. Trimming removed 1 base from V and 4 bases from J, with 25 bases in between. The CDR3 has 19 amino acids. Here the CDR3 reads CASSLIGGLGPGATYGYTF. The CDR3 DNA sequence: TGTGCCAGCAGCTTAATTGGGGGATTAGGGCCGGGGGCCACCTATGGCTACACCTTC.

This clone occurred a few times. The chain uses TRBV2 and TRBJ1-1; possible D gene TRBD1, 6 bases. Trimming stripped 6 bases from V and 5 bases from J, with 13 bases between. This CDR3 spans 13 amino acids. From germline, CDR1 is SNHLY and CDR2 FYNNEI. CDR3 region: CASRGQPRTEAFF. CDR3 DNA: TGTGCCAGCAGGGGACAACCCCGGACTGAAGCTTTCTTT.

CDR3 sequence reads: CASEDRETQETQYF. The DNA for the CDR3 is TGTGCCAGCGAGGACAGGGAGACCCAAGAGACCCAGTACTTC. The chain combines TRBV5-4 with TRBJ2-5; 8 positions agree with TRBD1. The CDR3 loop spans 14 amino acids. CDR1 and CDR2 (germline): SGHNT, YYREEE (reference sequence). V lost 7 bases and J lost 1; bases outside the gene matches: 6.

The V call is TRBV14, the J call TRBJ2-5, with 11 bases identical to TRBD2. Trimming took 4 bases from V and 1 from J; bases not matched to a gene: 2. In germline, CDR1 is SGHDN, CDR2 FVKESK. The CDR3 has 15 amino acids. This CDR3 is CASSPLAGGQETQYF. DNA for the CDR3: TGTGCCAGCAGCCCCCTAGCGGGGGGCCAAGAGACCCAGTACTTC.

The rearrangement links TRBV4-1 to TRBJ2-3; 10 bases match TRBD1. This CDR3 comprises 16 residues. V lost 4 bases, J lost 0 bases, and 4 bases stayed unmatched. The V gene's germline CDR1 is MGHRA and CDR2 YSYEKL. The CDR3 nucleotides are TGCGCCAGCAGCCTAGGGACAGGGGTAAGCACAGATACGCAGTATTTT. It codes for CASSLGTGVSTDTQYF.

The V gene is TRBV6-6, the J gene TRBJ2-5; D is possibly TRBD1 (5 bases). V was shortened by 9 bases and J by 2 bases, with 10 bases between the two germline ends. The CDR3 loop spans 12 amino acids. Per germline, CDR1 MNHNY and CDR2 SVGAGI (reference sequence). CDR3 sequence reads: CASGRQQETQYF. The CDR3 DNA sequence: TGTGCCAGTGGAAGACAGCAAGAGACCCAGTACTTC.

This clone was picked up a small number of times. The J gene is TRBJ1-5, the V gene TRBV21-1; the table's TRBD1 call for D was not verified on the DNA. TRBV21-1 is tagged as a pseudogene. The CDR3 is made up of 15 amino acids. CDR3 nucleotide sequence: TGTGCCAGCAGCGGCCAACAGTCGGTCAATCAGCCCCAGCATTTT. This encodes CASSGQQSVNQPQHF.

This clone was observed once. The V call is TRBV30, the J call TRBJ1-5, with a tentative D call TRBD1 (5 bases). The CDR3 length is 13 residues. The V gene lost 2 bases and the J gene lost 5 bases, with 10 bases spanning the gap. CDR1 is GTSNPN, CDR2 SVGIG, per germline (reference sequence). The CDR3 loop is CAWSRTRYQPQHF. DNA of the CDR3: TGTGCCTGGAGTCGGACACGATATCAGCCCCAGCATTTT.

The DNA for the CDR3 is TGTGCCAGCAGTGATGTCGGAGAGCAGTTCTTC. It codes for CASSDVGEQFF. The chain has TRBV2 and TRBJ2-1; no clear D. This CDR3 region has 11 residues. The V end lost 3 bases, the J end lost 10 bases, and 7 bases lay between the germline ends. Per the germline V gene, CDR1 is SNHLY and CDR2 is FYNNEI.